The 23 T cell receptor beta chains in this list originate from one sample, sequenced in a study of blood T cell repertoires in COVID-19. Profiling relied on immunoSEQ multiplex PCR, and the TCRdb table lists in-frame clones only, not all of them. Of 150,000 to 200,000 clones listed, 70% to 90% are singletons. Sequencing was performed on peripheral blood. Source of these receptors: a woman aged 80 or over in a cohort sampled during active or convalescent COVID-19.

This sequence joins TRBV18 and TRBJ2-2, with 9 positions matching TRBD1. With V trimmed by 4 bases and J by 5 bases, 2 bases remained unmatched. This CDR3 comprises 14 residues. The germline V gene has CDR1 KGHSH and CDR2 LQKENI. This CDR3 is CASSRGQGTGELFF. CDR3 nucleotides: TGTGCCAGCTCACGAGGACAGGGGACCGGGGAGCTGTTTTTT.

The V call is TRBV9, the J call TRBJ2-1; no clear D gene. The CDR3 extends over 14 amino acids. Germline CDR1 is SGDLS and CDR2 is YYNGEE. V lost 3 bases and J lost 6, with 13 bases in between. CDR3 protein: CASSAGEVSNEQFF. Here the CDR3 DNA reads TGTGCCAGCAGCGCGGGTGAGGTTTCCAATGAGCAGTTCTTC.

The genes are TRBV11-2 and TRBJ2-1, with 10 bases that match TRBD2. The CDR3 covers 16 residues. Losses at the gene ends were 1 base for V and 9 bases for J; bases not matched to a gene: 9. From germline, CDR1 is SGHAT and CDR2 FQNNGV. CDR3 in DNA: TGTGCCAGCAGCTTAGGGTTGCTAGCGGGGGCCGGTGAGCAGTTCTTC. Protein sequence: CASSLGLLAGAGEQFF.

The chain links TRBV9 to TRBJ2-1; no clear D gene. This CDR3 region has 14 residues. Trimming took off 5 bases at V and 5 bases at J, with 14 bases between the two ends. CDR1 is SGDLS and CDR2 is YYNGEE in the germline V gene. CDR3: CASRHVEPDNEQFF. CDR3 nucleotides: TGTGCCAGCAGACATGTGGAGCCGGACAATGAGCAGTTCTTC.

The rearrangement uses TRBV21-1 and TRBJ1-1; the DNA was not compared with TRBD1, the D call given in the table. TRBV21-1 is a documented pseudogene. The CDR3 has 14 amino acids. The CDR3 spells CASSNSQGATEAFF. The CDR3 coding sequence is TGTGCCAGCAGCAACTCACAGGGGGCCACTGAAGCTTTCTTT.

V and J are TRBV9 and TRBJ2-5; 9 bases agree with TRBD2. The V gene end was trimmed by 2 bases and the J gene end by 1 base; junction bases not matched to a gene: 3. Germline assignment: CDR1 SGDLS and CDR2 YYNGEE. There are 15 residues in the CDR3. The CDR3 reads CASSVGTSPQETQYF. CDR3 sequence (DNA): TGTGCCAGCAGCGTGGGGACTAGCCCCCAAGAGACCCAGTACTTC.

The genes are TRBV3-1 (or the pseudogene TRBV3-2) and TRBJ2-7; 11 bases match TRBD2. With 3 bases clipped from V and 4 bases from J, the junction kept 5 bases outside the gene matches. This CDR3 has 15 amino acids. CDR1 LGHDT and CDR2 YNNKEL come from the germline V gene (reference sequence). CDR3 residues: CASSHSSGRSYEQYV. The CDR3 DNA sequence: TGTGCCAGCAGCCATTCTAGCGGGAGGTCATACGAGCAGTACGTC.

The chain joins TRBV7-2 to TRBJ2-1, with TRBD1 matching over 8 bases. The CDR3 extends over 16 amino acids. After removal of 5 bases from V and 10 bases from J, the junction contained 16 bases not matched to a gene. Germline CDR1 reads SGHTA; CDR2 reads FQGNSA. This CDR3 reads CASSPTRGQGRHEQFF. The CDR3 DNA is TGTGCCAGCAGCCCTACCCGCGGACAGGGTCGGCACGAGCAGTTCTTC.

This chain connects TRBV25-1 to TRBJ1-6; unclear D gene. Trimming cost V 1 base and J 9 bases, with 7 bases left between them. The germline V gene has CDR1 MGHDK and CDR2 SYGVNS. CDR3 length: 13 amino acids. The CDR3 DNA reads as TGTGCCAGCAGTGAATCTTCACTTTCACCCCTCCACTTT. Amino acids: CASSESSLSPLHF.

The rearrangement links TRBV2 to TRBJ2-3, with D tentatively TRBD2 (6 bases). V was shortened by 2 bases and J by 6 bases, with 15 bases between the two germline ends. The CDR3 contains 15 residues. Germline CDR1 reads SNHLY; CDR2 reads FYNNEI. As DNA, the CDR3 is TGTGCCAGCAGTGAATCCGGGCTCGCGGGGGATACGCAGTATTTT. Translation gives CASSESGLAGDTQYF.

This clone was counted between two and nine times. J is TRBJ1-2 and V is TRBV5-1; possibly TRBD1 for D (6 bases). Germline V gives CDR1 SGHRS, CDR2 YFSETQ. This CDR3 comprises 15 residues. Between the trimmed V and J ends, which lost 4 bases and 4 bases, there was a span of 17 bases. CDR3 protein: CASSLIGQSLYGYTF. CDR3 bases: TGCGCCAGCAGCCTTATCGGACAGAGCCTCTATGGCTACACCTTC.

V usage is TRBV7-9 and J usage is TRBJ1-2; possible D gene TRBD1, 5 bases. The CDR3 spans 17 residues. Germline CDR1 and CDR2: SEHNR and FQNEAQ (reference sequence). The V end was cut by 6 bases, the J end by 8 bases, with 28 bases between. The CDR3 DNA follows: TGTGCCAGCAGTCCACCCTTGGGACTTATGGGCTGGACGGGCTACACCTTC. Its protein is CASSPPLGLMGWTGYTF.

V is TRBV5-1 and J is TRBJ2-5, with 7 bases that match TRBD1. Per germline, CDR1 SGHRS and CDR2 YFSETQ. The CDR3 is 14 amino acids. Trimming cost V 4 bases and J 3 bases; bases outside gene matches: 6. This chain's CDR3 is CASSKDRNEETQYF. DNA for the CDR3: TGCGCCAGCAGCAAGGACAGGAATGAAGAGACCCAGTACTTC.

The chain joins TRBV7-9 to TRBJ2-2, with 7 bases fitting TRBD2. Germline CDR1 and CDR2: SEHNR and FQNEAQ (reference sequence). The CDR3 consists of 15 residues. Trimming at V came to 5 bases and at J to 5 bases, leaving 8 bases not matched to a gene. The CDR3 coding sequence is TGTGCCAGCAGCCCGGGGGGTAGCGGGACCGGGGAGCTGTTTTTT. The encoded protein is CASSPGGSGTGELFF.

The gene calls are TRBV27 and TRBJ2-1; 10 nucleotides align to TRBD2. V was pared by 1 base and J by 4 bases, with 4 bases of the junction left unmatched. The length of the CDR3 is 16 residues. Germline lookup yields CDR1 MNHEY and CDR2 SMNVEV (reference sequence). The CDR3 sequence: CASSLWTSGVYNEQFF. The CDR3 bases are TGTGCCAGCAGTTTATGGACTAGCGGAGTTTACAATGAGCAGTTCTTC.

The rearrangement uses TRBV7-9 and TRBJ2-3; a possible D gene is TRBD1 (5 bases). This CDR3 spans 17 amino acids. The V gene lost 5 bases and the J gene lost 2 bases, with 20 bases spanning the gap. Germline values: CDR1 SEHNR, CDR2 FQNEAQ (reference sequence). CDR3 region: CASSQGLGEPYTDTQYF. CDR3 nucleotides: TGTGCCAGCAGCCAAGGTCTAGGGGAACCTTACACAGATACGCAGTATTTT.

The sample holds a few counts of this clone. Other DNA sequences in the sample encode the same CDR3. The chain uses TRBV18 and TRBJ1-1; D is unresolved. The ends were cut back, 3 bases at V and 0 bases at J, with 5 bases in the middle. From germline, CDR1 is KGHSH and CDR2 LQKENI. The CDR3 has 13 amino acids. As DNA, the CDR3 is TGTGCCAGCTCACCCGACTTGAACACTGAAGCTTTCTTT. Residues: CASSPDLNTEAFF.

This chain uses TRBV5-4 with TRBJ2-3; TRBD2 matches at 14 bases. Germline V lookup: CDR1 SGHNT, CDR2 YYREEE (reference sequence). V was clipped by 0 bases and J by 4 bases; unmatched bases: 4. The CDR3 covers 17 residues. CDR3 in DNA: TGTGCCAGCAGCTTGGGGACTAGCGGGAGGCCCGCAGATACGCAGTATTTT. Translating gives CASSLGTSGRPADTQYF.

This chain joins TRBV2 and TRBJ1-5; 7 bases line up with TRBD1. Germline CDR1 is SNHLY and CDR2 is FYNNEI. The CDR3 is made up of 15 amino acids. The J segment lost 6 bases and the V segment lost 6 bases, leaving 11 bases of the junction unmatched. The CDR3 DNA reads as TGTGCCAGCAGGGATCCAGGGGGAGAGGGTCAGCCCCAGCATTTT. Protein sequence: CASRDPGGEGQPQHF.

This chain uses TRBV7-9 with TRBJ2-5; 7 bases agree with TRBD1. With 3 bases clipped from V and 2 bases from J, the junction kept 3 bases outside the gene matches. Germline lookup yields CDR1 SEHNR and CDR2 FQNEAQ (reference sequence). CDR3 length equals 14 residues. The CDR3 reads CASSFRDRQETQYF. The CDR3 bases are TGTGCCAGCAGCTTTCGGGACAGACAAGAGACCCAGTACTTC.

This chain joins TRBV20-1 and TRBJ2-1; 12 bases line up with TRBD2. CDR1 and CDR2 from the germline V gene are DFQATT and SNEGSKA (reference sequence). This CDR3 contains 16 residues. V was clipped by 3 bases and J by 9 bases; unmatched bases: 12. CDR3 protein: CSASLLAGGPSGEQFF. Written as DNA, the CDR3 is TGCAGTGCTAGTTTGCTAGCGGGAGGGCCGAGCGGTGAGCAGTTCTTC.

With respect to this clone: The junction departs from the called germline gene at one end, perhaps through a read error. The CDR3 sequence: CASSTGLNTDTQYF. In DNA form, the CDR3 reads TGTGCTAGCAGCACGGGACTAAACACAGATACGCAGTATTTT. The chain has TRBV7-7 and TRBJ2-3; TRBD2 aligns across 7 bases. The CDR3 extends over 14 amino acids. CDR1 and CDR2 (germline): SSHAT, FNYEAQ (reference sequence).

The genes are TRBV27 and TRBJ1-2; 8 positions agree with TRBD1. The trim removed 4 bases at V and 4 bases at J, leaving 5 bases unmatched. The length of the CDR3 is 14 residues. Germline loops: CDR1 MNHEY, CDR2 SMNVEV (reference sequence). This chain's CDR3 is CASSSRTGSYGYTF. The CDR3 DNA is TGTGCCAGCAGTTCCAGGACAGGGAGCTATGGCTACACCTTC.